This TCR beta chain was identified in a study of T cell responses to AZD1222 COVID-19 vaccine. Broader study findings: AZD1222 recipients seropositive at baseline numbered only six or seven.

TCRdb keeps only in-frame clones here, not all; method: immunoSEQ multiplex PCR. The repertoire holds about 93,000 clones, with over 85% as singletons. As regards this clone: Its antigen is as yet unknown.

This CDR3 spans 12 amino acids. The germline V gene has CDR1 MDHEN and CDR2 SYDVKM. Trimming cost V 7 bases and J 5 bases, with 11 bases left between them. The receptor comes from an adult in good health. This specimen was peripheral blood, taken on day 0 of MenACWY control vaccination. This rearrangement joins TRBV28 to TRBJ2-5; either TRBD1 or TRBD2 may fit D (5 bases each). The DNA for the CDR3 is TGTGCCAGCACCCGACAGCGGGAGACCCAGTACTTC. Translated: CASTRQRETQYF.